The 24 T cell receptor beta chains listed next were all sequenced from one sample in a study of blood T cell repertoires in COVID-19. Some clones are missing from TCRdb's copy, which holds only in-frame ones; the method was immunoSEQ multiplex PCR. The profile covers around 26,000 clones, with 80% to 95% appearing a single time and around 2.2% taken by the ten largest. The material sequenced was peripheral blood. These receptors were taken from a human donor in a cohort sampled during active COVID-19.

This CDR3 reads CASSDGQSYYGYTF. Written as DNA, the CDR3 is TGCGCCAGCAGTGATGGACAGTCCTACTATGGCTACACCTTC. The chain has TRBV10-1 and TRBJ1-2, with D tentatively TRBD1 (6 bases). V gave up 3 bases and J gave up 3 bases, with 11 bases separating them. The germline V gene has CDR1 WNHNN and CDR2 SYGVQD (reference sequence). The CDR3 consists of 14 residues.

The chain couples TRBV18 to TRBJ1-1, with no clear D. Germline V gene lookup returns CDR1 KGHSH and CDR2 LQKENI. V lost 5 bases and J lost 8, with 24 bases in between. The CDR3 has 16 amino acids. The CDR3 spells CASSAAGRINGGEAFF. The CDR3 DNA follows: TGTGCCAGCTCAGCCGCCGGCCGAATCAATGGAGGCGAAGCTTTCTTT. Full variable domain (rest looked up from reference TRBV18 and TRBJ1-1): NAGVMQNPRHLVRRRGQEARLRCSPMKGHSHVYWYRQLPEEGLKFMVYLQKENIIDESGMPKERFSAEFPKEGPSILRIQQVVRGDSAAYFCASSAAGRINGGEAFFGQGTRLTVV.

The chain couples TRBV28 to TRBJ2-1, with 8 bases matching TRBD1. The CDR3 spans 16 residues. The germline V gene encodes CDR1 MDHEN and CDR2 SYDVKM. J gave up 0 bases and V 6 bases, and 7 bases lay outside the gene matches. The CDR3 DNA sequence: TGTGCCAGCAGGTCGGGACAGGAGAGCTCCTACAATGAGCAGTTCTTC. It is translated as CASRSGQESSYNEQFF.

This chain links TRBV25-1 with TRBJ2-5; TRBD2 matches at 10 bases. J gave up 2 bases and V 6 bases, and 6 bases lay outside the gene matches. The CDR3 contains 15 residues. The germline V gene has CDR1 MGHDK and CDR2 SYGVNS. In DNA form, the CDR3 reads TGTGCCAGCAGGCGGACTAGCGGCCCTCAAGAGACCCAGTACTTC. Its protein is CASRRTSGPQETQYF.

The chain recombines TRBV9 with TRBJ1-1; 9 bases align to TRBD1. The CDR3 is made up of 16 amino acids. V lost 3 bases, J lost 4 bases, and 10 bases stayed unmatched. The germline V gene has CDR1 SGDLS and CDR2 YYNGEE. The CDR3 coding sequence is TGTGCCAGCAGCGCCCCAGTCGGACAGGGGCGCACTGAAGCTTTCTTT. Protein product: CASSAPVGQGRTEAFF.

This sequence joins TRBV5-1 and TRBJ1-3; 11 bases agree with TRBD1. V was clipped by 4 bases and J by 2 bases; unmatched bases: 2. The CDR3 loop spans 15 amino acids. Germline-derived CDR1 and CDR2 are SGHRS and YFSETQ. The CDR3 sequence is CASSPGQGAGNTIYF. CDR3 nucleotide sequence: TGCGCCAGCAGCCCGGGACAGGGGGCTGGAAACACCATATATTTT.

This sequence joins TRBV28 and TRBJ2-2; 9 positions match TRBD1. J lost 6 bases, V lost 2 bases, and 4 bases had no gene match. Germline lookup yields CDR1 MDHEN and CDR2 SYDVKM. There are 15 residues in the CDR3. The CDR3 DNA reads TGTGCCAGCAGTTTAACAGGGGGCGGGCCCGGGGAGCTGTTTTTT. This codes for CASSLTGGGPGELFF.

V gene TRBV5-6 combines with J gene TRBJ1-1; 11 bases match TRBD1. Germline CDR1 is SGHDT and CDR2 is YYEEEE. Losses at the gene ends were 2 bases for V and 6 bases for J; bases not matched to a gene: 3. This CDR3 has 14 residues. This CDR3 is CASSFGTGGSEAFF. CDR3 nucleotides: TGTGCCAGCAGCTTTGGGACAGGGGGGTCTGAAGCTTTCTTT. Based on the CDR3 plus reference TRBV5-6 and TRBJ1-1, the full variable domain is DAGVTQSPTHLIKTRGQQVTLRCSPKSGHDTVSWYQQALGQGPQFIFQYYEEEERQRGNFPDRFSGHQFPNYSSELNVNALLLGDSALYLCASSFGTGGSEAFFGQGTRLTVV.

This chain joins TRBV6-5 and TRBJ2-7; tentatively, D is TRBD2 (6 bases). V lost 7 bases and J lost 0, with 13 bases in between. Germline CDR1 is MNHEY and CDR2 is SVGAGI. This CDR3 region has 14 residues. CDR3 loop: CASIRDLPSYEQYF. DNA of the CDR3: TGTGCCAGCATCCGGGACTTACCCTCCTACGAGCAGTACTTC.

The chain is built from TRBV2 and TRBJ2-7; D may be TRBD1 (5 bases). V lost 2 bases and J lost 1, with 12 bases in between. Germline assignment: CDR1 SNHLY and CDR2 FYNNEI. The CDR3 contains 15 residues. CDR3 sequence reads: CASSEKAQGSYEQYF. For the CDR3, the DNA is TGTGCCAGCAGTGAAAAGGCGCAGGGTTCCTACGAGCAGTACTTC.

J is TRBJ1-1 and V is TRBV2, with TRBD1 matching over 9 bases. The length of the CDR3 is 15 residues. The J segment lost 1 base and the V segment lost 6 bases, leaving 6 bases of the junction unmatched. Germline assignment: CDR1 SNHLY and CDR2 FYNNEI. The CDR3 reads CASRYGGQGNTEAFF. CDR3 sequence (DNA): TGTGCCAGCAGGTATGGGGGACAGGGGAACACTGAAGCTTTCTTT.

The genes are TRBV6-5 and TRBJ2-2; possible D gene TRBD1, 5 bases. This CDR3 has 14 residues. CDR1 MNHEY and CDR2 SVGAGI come from the germline V gene. The ends were cut back, 6 bases at V and 5 bases at J, with 13 bases in the middle. This CDR3 is CASRVGQGTGELFF. Written as DNA, the CDR3 is TGTGCCAGCAGGGTCGGGCAGGGAACCGGGGAGCTGTTTTTT.

V gene TRBV2 combines with J gene TRBJ1-4, with D possibly being TRBD1 (5 bases). CDR1 SNHLY and CDR2 FYNNEI come from the germline V gene. This CDR3 comprises 15 residues. V lost 5 bases and J 8 bases, leaving 18 bases between the germline ends. CDR3 DNA: TGTGCCAGCAGTAAAAAAACAGGATGGAAAGAAAAACTGTTTTTT. This gives the protein CASSKKTGWKEKLFF.

CDR3 bases: TGTGCCAGCAGCATCCTAGCGGGAGGCGTAGATGAGCAGTTCTTC. Protein: CASSILAGGVDEQFF. V and J are TRBV11-1 and TRBJ2-1; 11 nucleotides agree with TRBD2. The germline gives CDR1 SGHAT, CDR2 FQDESV (reference sequence). V lost 5 bases and J lost 8; bases outside the gene matches: 8. The CDR3 totals 15 residues.

This clone has only one observation. CDR3 DNA: TGTGCCTGGATGGGGACAGGGTGGGAGACCCAGTACTTC. Its translation: CAWMGTGWETQYF. The V call is TRBV30, the J call TRBJ2-5, with 9 bases matching TRBD1. The CDR3 is made up of 13 amino acids. Unmatched junction bases numbered 5, after V lost 4 bases and J lost 5 bases. From germline, CDR1 is GTSNPN and CDR2 SVGIG (reference sequence).

This clone came up a few times. This chain joins TRBV30 and TRBJ1-3; TRBD1 is a possible D gene (5 bases). Germline-derived CDR1 and CDR2 are GTSNPN and SVGIG (reference sequence). V lost 2 bases, J lost 2 bases, and 10 bases lay in between. The CDR3 totals 14 residues. CDR3 in DNA: TGTGCCTGGAGTAAACAGGTTGCTGGAAACACCATATATTTT. Translated: CAWSKQVAGNTIYF. Together with reference TRBV30 and TRBJ1-3, the CDR3 gives the full variable domain: SQTIHQWPATLVQPVGSPLSLECTVEGTSNPNLYWYRQAAGRGLQLLFYSVGIGQISSEVPQNLSASRPQDRQFILSSKKLLLSDSGFYLCAWSKQVAGNTIYFGEGSWLTVV.

This sequence joins TRBV7-9 and TRBJ2-7, with 8 bases matching TRBD2. Germline trimming cut 1 base from V and 5 bases from J; bases unmatched to any gene: 10. This CDR3 comprises 16 residues. CDR1 and CDR2 (germline): SEHNR, FQNEAQ (reference sequence). The chain's CDR3 is CASSLDSGSFTHEQYF. CDR3 nucleotide sequence: TGTGCCAGCAGCTTAGACAGCGGGAGTTTCACCCACGAGCAGTACTTC.

This chain links TRBV7-2 with TRBJ1-1; 7 bases are shared with TRBD1. V was clipped by 6 bases and J by 3 bases; unmatched bases: 4. Germline loops: CDR1 SGHTA, CDR2 FQGNSA. The CDR3 spans 13 residues. CDR3: CASRVQGDTEAFF. In nucleotides, the CDR3 is TGTGCCAGCAGGGTTCAGGGGGACACTGAAGCTTTCTTT. The variable domain in full, with the rest retrieved from reference TRBV7-2 and TRBJ1-1, is GAGVSQSPSNKVTEKGKDVELRCDPISGHTALYWYRQSLGQGLEFLIYFQGNSAPDKSGLPSDRFSAERTGGSVSTLTIQRTQQEDSAVYLCASRVQGDTEAFFGQGTRLTVV.

The chain links TRBV7-8 to TRBJ2-7; the match to TRBD2 covers 13 bases. Germline CDR1 and CDR2: SGHVS and FQNEAQ. The CDR3 covers 16 residues. J lost 1 base, V lost 3 bases, and 3 bases had no gene match. The CDR3 sequence is CASSFTSGGGSYEQYF. In DNA form, the CDR3 reads TGTGCCAGCAGCTTTACTAGCGGGGGGGGGTCCTACGAGCAGTACTTC.

The chain employs TRBV7-2 and TRBJ1-1, with D possibly matching TRBD1 (6 bases). Trimming took off 6 bases at V and 1 base at J, with 9 bases between the two ends. Germline V gives CDR1 SGHTA, CDR2 FQGNSA. This CDR3 is built from 13 residues. The chain's CDR3 is CASRSGQNTEAFF. The CDR3 DNA follows: TGTGCCAGCAGATCGGGACAGAACACTGAAGCTTTCTTT.

V gene TRBV3-1 (or the pseudogene TRBV3-2) combines with J gene TRBJ1-6; D is possibly TRBD1 (6 bases). This CDR3 comprises 13 residues. The germline gives CDR1 LGHDT, CDR2 YNNKEL (reference sequence). Trimming removed 2 bases at V and 7 bases at J, with 6 bases between. The CDR3 DNA sequence: TGTGCCAGCAGCCAACAGGGGAATTCACCCCTCCACTTT. This translates into CASSQQGNSPLHF.

V is TRBV30 and J is TRBJ1-4; 10 positions agree with TRBD1. J gave up 7 bases and V 0 bases, and 5 bases lay outside the gene matches. The CDR3 is made up of 15 amino acids. Germline values: CDR1 GTSNPN, CDR2 SVGIG (reference sequence). The CDR3 DNA sequence: TGTGCCTGGAGTGTCGTTCGGGACAGGGGTGAAAAACTGTTTTTT. It specifies CAWSVVRDRGEKLFF.

The chain combines TRBV28 with TRBJ1-3; 8 bases map to TRBD1. The germline V gene encodes CDR1 MDHEN and CDR2 SYDVKM. This CDR3 is 15 amino acids long. The J segment lost 0 bases and the V segment lost 4 bases, leaving 2 bases of the junction unmatched. In DNA, the CDR3 is TGTGCCAGCAGTTCGGGACAGGTCTCTGGAAACACCATATATTTT. It encodes CASSSGQVSGNTIYF.

The genes are TRBV6-5 and TRBJ1-1; maybe TRBD1 (6 bases). Trimming removed 10 bases at V and 0 bases at J, with 12 bases between. Germline V gene data show CDR1 as MNHEY and CDR2 as SVGAGI. This CDR3 comprises 13 residues. As DNA, the CDR3 is TGTGCCACCGCCAGGGGTATGAACACTGAAGCTTTCTTT. Its protein is CATARGMNTEAFF.